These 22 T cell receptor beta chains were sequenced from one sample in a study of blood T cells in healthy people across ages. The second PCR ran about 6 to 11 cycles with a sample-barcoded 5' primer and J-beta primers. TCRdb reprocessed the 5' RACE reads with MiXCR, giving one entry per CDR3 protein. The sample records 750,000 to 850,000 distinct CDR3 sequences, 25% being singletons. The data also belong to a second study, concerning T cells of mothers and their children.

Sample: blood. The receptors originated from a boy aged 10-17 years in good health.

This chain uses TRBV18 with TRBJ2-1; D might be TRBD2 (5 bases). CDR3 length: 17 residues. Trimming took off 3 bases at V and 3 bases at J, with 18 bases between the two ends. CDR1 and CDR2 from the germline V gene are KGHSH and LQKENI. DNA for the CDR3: TGTGCCAGCTCACCTTCGACCGAGGGCCCCCTCTACAATGAGCAGTTCTTC. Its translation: CASSPSTEGPLYNEQFF.

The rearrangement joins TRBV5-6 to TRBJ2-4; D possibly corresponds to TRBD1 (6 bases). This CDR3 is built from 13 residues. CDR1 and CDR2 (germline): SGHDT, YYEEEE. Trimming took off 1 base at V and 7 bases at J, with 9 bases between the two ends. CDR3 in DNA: TGTGCCAGCAGCTTGTACAGGGCTAACATTCAGTACTTC. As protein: CASSLYRANIQYF.

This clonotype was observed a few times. The CDR3 coding sequence is TGTGCCAGCAGTAGGACAGGCCTTAATGAAAAACTGTTTTTT. It translates to CASSRTGLNEKLFF. The rearrangement uses TRBV27 and TRBJ1-4, with 7 bases lining up with TRBD1. Germline V gene data show CDR1 as MNHEY and CDR2 as SMNVEV (reference sequence). The CDR3 consists of 14 residues. Germline trimming cut 5 bases from V and 4 bases from J; bases unmatched to any gene: 4.

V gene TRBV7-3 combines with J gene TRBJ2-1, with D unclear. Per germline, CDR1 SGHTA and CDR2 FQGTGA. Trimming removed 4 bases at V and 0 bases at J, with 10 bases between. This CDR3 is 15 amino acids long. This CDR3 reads CASSSLESSYNEQFF. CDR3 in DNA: TGTGCCAGCAGCTCGCTGGAAAGCTCCTACAATGAGCAGTTCTTC.

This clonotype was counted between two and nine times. The CDR3 bases are TGTGCCAGCAGTTACGGGGGGGCTAGCAATCAGCCCCAGCATTTT. This gives the protein CASSYGGASNQPQHF. The chain has TRBV6-5 and TRBJ1-5; D might be TRBD1 (6 bases). CDR1 is MNHEY, CDR2 SVGAGI, per germline. The CDR3 runs to 15 residues. V was shortened by 2 bases and J by 0 bases, with 8 bases between the two germline ends.

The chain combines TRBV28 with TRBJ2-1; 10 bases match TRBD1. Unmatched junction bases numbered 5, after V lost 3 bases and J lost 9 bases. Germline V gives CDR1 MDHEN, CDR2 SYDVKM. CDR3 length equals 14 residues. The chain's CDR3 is CASSFGTGAREQFF. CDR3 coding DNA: TGTGCCAGCAGTTTTGGGACAGGGGCCCGTGAGCAGTTCTTC. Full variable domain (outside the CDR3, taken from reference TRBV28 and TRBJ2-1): DVKVTQSSRYLVKRTGEKVFLECVQDMDHENMFWYRQDPGLGLRLIYFSYDVKMKEKGDIPEGYSVSREKKERFSLILESASTNQTSMYLCASSFGTGAREQFFGPGTRLTVL.

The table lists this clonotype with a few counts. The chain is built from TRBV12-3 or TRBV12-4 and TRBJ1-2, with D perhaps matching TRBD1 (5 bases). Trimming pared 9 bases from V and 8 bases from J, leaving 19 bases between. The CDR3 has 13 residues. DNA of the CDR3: TGTGCCAGTACAAACAATGGGGCGCGGGGCTACACCTTC. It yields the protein CASTNNGARGYTF.

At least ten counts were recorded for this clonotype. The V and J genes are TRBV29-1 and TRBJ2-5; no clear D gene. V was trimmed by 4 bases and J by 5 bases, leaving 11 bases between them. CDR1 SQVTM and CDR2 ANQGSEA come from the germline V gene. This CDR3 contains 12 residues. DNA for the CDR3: TGCAGCGTTGGACGGGCCGGGGAGACCCAGTACTTC. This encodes CSVGRAGETQYF.

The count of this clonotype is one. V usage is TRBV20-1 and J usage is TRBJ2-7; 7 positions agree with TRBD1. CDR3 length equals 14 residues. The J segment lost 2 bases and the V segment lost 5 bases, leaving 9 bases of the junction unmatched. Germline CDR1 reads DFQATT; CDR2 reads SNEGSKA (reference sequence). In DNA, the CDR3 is TGCAGTGCTGATTCATGGGACAGTACCTACGAGCAGTACTTC. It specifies CSADSWDSTYEQYF.

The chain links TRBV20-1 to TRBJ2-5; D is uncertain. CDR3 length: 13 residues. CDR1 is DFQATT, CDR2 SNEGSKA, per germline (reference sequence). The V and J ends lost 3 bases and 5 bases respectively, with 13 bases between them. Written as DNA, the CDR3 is TGCAGTGCTAGGTGGCCAGACTCGGAGACCCAGTACTTC. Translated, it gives CSARWPDSETQYF.

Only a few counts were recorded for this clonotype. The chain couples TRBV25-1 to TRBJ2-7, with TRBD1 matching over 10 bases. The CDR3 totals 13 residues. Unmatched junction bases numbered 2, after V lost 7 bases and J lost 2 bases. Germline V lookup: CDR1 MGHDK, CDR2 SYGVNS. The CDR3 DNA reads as TGTGCCAGCAAAGGACAGGGGGCCTACGAGCAGTACTTC. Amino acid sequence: CASKGQGAYEQYF.

CDR3 residues: CASRAGSGELFF. The CDR3 coding sequence is TGTGCCAGTAGGGCGGGGTCCGGGGAGCTGTTTTTT. The V and J genes are TRBV27 and TRBJ2-2; D may be TRBD2 (6 bases). The CDR3 contains 12 residues. The germline V and J ends were trimmed by 9 bases and 6 bases, with 11 bases remaining between them. Germline V gives CDR1 MNHEY, CDR2 SMNVEV (reference sequence).

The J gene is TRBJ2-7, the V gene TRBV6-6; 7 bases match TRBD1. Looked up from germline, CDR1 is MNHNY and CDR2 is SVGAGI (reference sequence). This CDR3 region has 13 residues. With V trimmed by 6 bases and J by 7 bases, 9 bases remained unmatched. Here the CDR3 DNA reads TGTGCCAGCAGATGGGACAGTATACGAGAGCAGTACTTC. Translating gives CASRWDSIREQYF.

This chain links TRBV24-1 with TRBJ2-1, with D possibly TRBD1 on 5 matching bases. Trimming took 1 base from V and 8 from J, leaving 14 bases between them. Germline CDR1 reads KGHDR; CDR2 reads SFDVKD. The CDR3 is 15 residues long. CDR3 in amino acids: CATSDFLQGVDEQFF. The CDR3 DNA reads TGTGCCACCAGTGATTTCTTGCAAGGGGTGGATGAGCAGTTCTTC.

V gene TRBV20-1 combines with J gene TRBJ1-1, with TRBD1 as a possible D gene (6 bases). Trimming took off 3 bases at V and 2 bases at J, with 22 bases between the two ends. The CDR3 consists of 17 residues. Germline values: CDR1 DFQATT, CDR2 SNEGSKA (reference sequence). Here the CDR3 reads CSASTPNKQGLNTEAFF. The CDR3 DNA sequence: TGCAGTGCTAGCACACCGAACAAACAGGGCCTAAACACTGAAGCTTTCTTT.

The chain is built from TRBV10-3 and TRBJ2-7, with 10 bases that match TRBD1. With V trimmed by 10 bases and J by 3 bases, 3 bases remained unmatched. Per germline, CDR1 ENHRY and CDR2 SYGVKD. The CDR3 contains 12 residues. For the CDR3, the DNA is TGTGCCAGCGGGACAGGGGACTACGAGCAGTACTTC. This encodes CASGTGDYEQYF.

CDR3 nucleotides: TGCAGCGTTCTACCGGGACTTCAGGAAAAGACCCAGTACTTC. Translated: CSVLPGLQEKTQYF. V and J are TRBV29-1 and TRBJ2-7, with D possibly TRBD2 on 6 matching bases. The better agreement between TRBJ2-5 and the DNA end casts doubt on the J call. Germline CDR1 is SQVTM and CDR2 is ANQGSEA. The CDR3 totals 14 residues.

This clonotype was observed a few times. The CDR3 sequence is CASSLRAGQGESYGYGYTF. The CDR3 nucleotides read TGTGCCAGCAGTCTTAGGGCGGGACAGGGCGAATCTTATGGATATGGCTACACCTTC. This sequence joins TRBV28 and TRBJ1-2; 9 nucleotides agree with TRBD1. V shed 5 bases, J shed 5 bases, and the junction held 21 bases outside the gene matches. The CDR3 covers 19 residues. From germline, CDR1 is MDHEN and CDR2 SYDVKM.

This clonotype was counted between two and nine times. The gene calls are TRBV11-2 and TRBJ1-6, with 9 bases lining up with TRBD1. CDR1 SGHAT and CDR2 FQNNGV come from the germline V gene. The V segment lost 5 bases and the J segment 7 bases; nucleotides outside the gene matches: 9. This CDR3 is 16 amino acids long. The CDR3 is CASSHDWTGANSPLHF. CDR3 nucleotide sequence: TGTGCCAGCAGCCACGACTGGACAGGGGCGAATTCACCCCTCCACTTT.

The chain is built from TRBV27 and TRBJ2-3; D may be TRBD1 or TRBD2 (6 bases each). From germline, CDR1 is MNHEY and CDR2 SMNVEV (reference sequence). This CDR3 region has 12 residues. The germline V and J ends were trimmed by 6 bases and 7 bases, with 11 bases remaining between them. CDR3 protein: CASSLGGNTQYF. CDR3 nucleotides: TGTGCCAGCAGCCTCGGGGGCAATACGCAGTATTTT.

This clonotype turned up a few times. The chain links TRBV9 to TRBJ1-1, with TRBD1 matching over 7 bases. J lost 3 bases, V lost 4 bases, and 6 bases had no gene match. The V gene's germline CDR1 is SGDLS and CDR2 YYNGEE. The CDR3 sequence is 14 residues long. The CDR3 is CASSPGTADTEAFF. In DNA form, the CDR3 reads TGTGCCAGCAGCCCAGGGACAGCGGACACTGAAGCTTTCTTT.

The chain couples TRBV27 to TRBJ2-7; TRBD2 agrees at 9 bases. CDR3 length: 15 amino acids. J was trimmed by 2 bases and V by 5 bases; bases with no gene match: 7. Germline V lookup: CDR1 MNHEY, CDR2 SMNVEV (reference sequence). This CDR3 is CASSPRAGGTYEQYF. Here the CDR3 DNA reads TGTGCCAGCAGTCCCAGAGCGGGAGGTACCTACGAGCAGTACTTC.